A single sample gave rise to the 2 T cell receptor beta chains below, sequenced in a study of cytomegalovirus exposure and HLA in healthy donors. The protocol was immunoSEQ multiplex PCR, while the TCRdb copy is restricted to in-frame clones and leaves out a portion. This table holds approximately 270,000 clones, approximately 86% found once. Sequencing used PBMCs. The receptors shown here come from a woman aged 18 to 35 in good health and CMV-seronegative.

The rearrangement joins TRBV1 to TRBJ1-5; the table's D call, TRBD1, has no DNA check behind it. TRBV1 is a recognized pseudogene. The CDR3 is made up of 17 amino acids. CDR3 sequence: CTSSTGYSGTGRQPQHF. CDR3 bases: TGCACCAGCAGTACCGGCTATTCCGGGACAGGGAGACAGCCCCAGCATTTT.

The chain is built from TRBV5-1 and TRBJ2-7, with D perhaps TRBD2 (5 bases). There are 13 residues in the CDR3. V was trimmed by 4 bases and J by 2 bases, leaving 10 bases between them. Germline CDR1 is SGHRS and CDR2 is YFSETQ. CDR3 protein: CASSLDGTYEQYF. The CDR3 coding sequence is TGCGCCAGCAGCCTGGACGGGACCTACGAGCAGTACTTC.